These T cell receptor beta chains were read from a single sample in a study of T cells in Graves' hyperthyroidism and ophthalmopathy. From the multiplex PCR reads, TCRdb called clonotypes with MiXCR, one entry per CDR3 protein. The sample holds around 450,000 distinct CDR3 sequences; 15% to 19% are singletons and the top ten take roughly 7.7%. The sequencing sample was made of blood. These receptors originate from a woman younger than 30 with Graves' hyperthyroidism. Both conserved end residues are part of each CDR3.

j_gene: TRBJ2-4
v_gene: TRBV20-1
CDR3aa: CSARSPTDSKNIQYF

j_gene: TRBJ2-1
v_gene: TRBV28
CDR3aa: CASSLGRSRSYNEQFF

j_gene: TRBJ2-1
v_gene: TRBV5-1
CDR3aa: CASSLLPGTGSDEQFF

j_gene: TRBJ1-2
v_gene: TRBV4-1
CDR3aa: CASSQERGQGGYTF

j_gene: TRBJ2-3
v_gene: TRBV6-1
CDR3aa: CASSETSGSVPDTQYF

j_gene: TRBJ1-2
v_gene: TRBV9
CDR3aa: CASSVLTANYGYTF

j_gene: TRBJ2-3
v_gene: TRBV6-5
CDR3aa: CASSSLAGGGTDTQYF

j_gene: TRBJ2-3
v_gene: TRBV12-3/TRBV12-4
CDR3aa: CASSPGRDTQYF

j_gene: TRBJ2-7
v_gene: TRBV6-2/TRBV6-3
CDR3aa: CASSGSYYEQYF

j_gene: TRBJ2-7
v_gene: TRBV4-1
CDR3aa: CASSPGGPAGGQYF

j_gene: TRBJ1-4
v_gene: TRBV11-2
CDR3aa: CASSRVREDEKLFF

j_gene: TRBJ1-2
v_gene: TRBV28
CDR3aa: CASSLYVIGLGRKTPNYGYTF

j_gene: TRBJ2-7
v_gene: TRBV29-1
CDR3aa: CSAAGTGRSAEQYF

j_gene: TRBJ1-3
v_gene: TRBV5-4
CDR3aa: CASSQDRGGGNTIYF

j_gene: TRBJ1-2
v_gene: TRBV2
CDR3aa: CASIGTGGYGYTF

j_gene: TRBJ2-3
v_gene: TRBV11-2
CDR3aa: CASSRTSGASTDTQYF

j_gene: TRBJ2-1
v_gene: TRBV4-1
CDR3aa: CASSPGGAGGLSPYNEQFF

j_gene: TRBJ2-3
v_gene: TRBV5-1
CDR3aa: CASSLEGGTRDTQYF

j_gene: TRBJ2-2
v_gene: TRBV6-4
CDR3aa: CASSAGTSTGELFF

j_gene: TRBJ2-7
v_gene: TRBV10-3
CDR3aa: CAIRGTGHEQYF

j_gene: TRBJ2-7
v_gene: TRBV6-6
CDR3aa: CASSYSVPGQFVEQYF

j_gene: TRBJ1-6
v_gene: TRBV12-3/TRBV12-4
CDR3aa: CASSLSGREYSPLHF

j_gene: TRBJ2-1
v_gene: TRBV24-1
CDR3aa: CATRGGRANNEQFF

j_gene: TRBJ2-1
v_gene: TRBV6-1
CDR3aa: CASSAPSGGGYNEQFF

j_gene: TRBJ1-5
v_gene: TRBV5-8
CDR3aa: CASRLRSGGGMQPQHF

j_gene: TRBJ1-2
v_gene: TRBV9
CDR3aa: CASSVEAQPANYGYTF

j_gene: TRBJ1-6
v_gene: TRBV6-1
CDR3aa: CASSFQGAYNSPLHF

j_gene: TRBJ2-1
v_gene: TRBV15
CDR3aa: CATSAGAQGSYNEQFF

j_gene: TRBJ2-1
v_gene: TRBV11-3
CDR3aa: CASSGQGERVGRRWDEQFF